The entry below describes one T cell receptor beta chain. Its specificity is unknown. Reverse transcription used about 0.45 to 1 ug RNA and random hexamers. Multiplex immunoSEQ PCR targeted 54 Vbeta and 13 Jbeta TCR beta segments. TCRdb re-called the immunoSEQ multiplex PCR reads with MiXCR, one entry per CDR3 protein. This table holds about 200,000 distinct CDR3 sequences, 85% to 95% found once. The sample belongs to a study of CD8 T cells in Susac syndrome. General study findings and limits: It was acknowledged in the study that the number of individuals who were included in its TCR sequencing and HLA analysis was relatively small.

CD8+ and CD4+ T cells taken from blood had their TCR beta sequenced. TEMRA cells were FACS-enriched, unlike CD8+ and CD4+ T cells, which were negatively isolated. With V trimmed by 3 bases and J by 0 bases, 5 bases remained unmatched. Germline CDR1 GTSNPN, CDR2 SVGIG (reference sequence). The CDR3 sequence is 15 residues long. Sequenced sample: CD4+ T cells from PBMCs. The sequence derives from a human donor with multiple sclerosis. The chain has TRBV30 and TRBJ1-3; the match to TRBD1 covers 7 bases. CDR3 in amino acids: CAWRNRDSSGNTIYF. The CDR3 nucleotides read TGTGCCTGGAGAAACCGGGACAGCTCTGGAAACACCATATATTTT.